The clone carrying this TCR beta chain occurred once. The CDR3 is made up of 18 amino acids. The donors, nominally healthy at sampling, likely had unrecorded immune exposures. This sample stems from a study of cytomegalovirus exposure and HLA in healthy donors. The PCR had 60 Vbeta and 13 Jbeta primers. Clones were sequenced by immunoSEQ multiplex PCR, and TCRdb holds only the in-frame ones, with some missing. The sample holds 100,000 to 120,000 clones, roughly three quarters seen once. The chain has TRBV21-1 and TRBJ2-7; the table's D call TRBD2 went unverified against the DNA. TRBV21-1 is flagged as a pseudogene. The receptor was derived from a man aged 25-40 years in good health and CMV-seropositive. Sequencing input: PBMCs. The chain's CDR3 is CASSAPRMGGRGWYEQYF. The DNA for the CDR3 is TGTGCCAGCAGCGCTCCCCGGATGGGGGGGCGCGGTTGGTACGAGCAGTACTTC.